This TCR beta chain was identified during a study of CD4+ T cells in melanoma (dated by TCRdb to about 2022). In the study overall: Neoantigen-specific CD4+ T cells in human melanoma were what the study investigated. Study-level results and caveats: Neoantigen-specific CD4+ T cells in melanoma were reported to have a range of differentiation states. Neoantigen-specific CD4+ T cells were reported to be correlated with the function of CD8+ T cells, macrophages and B cells.

Donors were patients with melanoma. This clone was seen just once. What antigen it recognizes has not been identified. Base-call qualities are not available, and no considerably larger clone is one nucleotide away. To prepare the library, the immunoSEQ multiplex PCR assay was applied. What TCRdb holds here is the immuneACCESS table cut down to in-frame rearrangements. Part of the clones is not present; checked against another copy, under half of the missing clones reflect an unresolved V gene, and the others are unexplained. The sample table contains 14,000 to 15,000 clones; only one count was recorded for about 63% of them. About 14% of the sample is in the top ten clones. The clonotype originates from a human donor with melanoma. The sample comprised cells from a culture (not recorded whether cultured in vitro).

The nucleotides are TGTGCCAGCAGCGTAGATAGGACAGGGAAAGCTAACTATGGCTACACCTTC. Translated, it reads CASSVDRTGKANYGYTF. The chain is made from TRBV9 and TRBJ1-2; 8 bases in between match TRBD1. Per the germline V gene, SGDLS is the CDR1 and YYNGEE is the CDR2. V is pruned by 0 bases and J by 0 bases, leaving 7 bases of the junction without a gene match. The CDR3, cysteine through phenylalanine, is 17 amino acids long. Only CDR3 DNA is held: 51 bases, read in frame from base 1.